This T cell receptor (beta chain) originates from a study of blood T cells in healthy people across ages. Regarding the study as a whole: When one million T cells were used, diversity estimates were thought to be underestimates. For the donors, CMV status was unknown and possibly confounded expanded clonotype changes.

The CDR3 is 14 amino acids. V was clipped by 3 bases and J by 13 bases; unmatched bases: 12. Donors gave approximately 9.9 milliliters of peripheral blood apiece. Per sample, at least 6 micrograms of total RNA were extracted. About this clonotype itself: Its antigen is unknown.

A second roughly 6 to 12 cycle PCR used barcoded and J-beta primers. TCRdb analysed the 5' RACE reads with MiXCR anew, one entry per CDR3 protein. The table has around 1,500,000 distinct CDR3 sequences, 25% to 30% seen once; the top ten hold 7% to 9%. This sequence originates from a woman in her 30s in good health. Specimen: blood. The J gene is TRBJ2-4, the V gene TRBV12-3 or TRBV12-4; TRBD2 agrees at 7 bases. Here the CDR3 reads CASSFAGDVYEQYF. The CDR3 DNA reads as TGTGCCAGCAGTTTTGCGGGGGATGTATATGAGCAGTACTTC.